This T cell receptor beta chain was identified during a study of T cell changes during pregnancy in multiple sclerosis. TCRdb keeps only in-frame clones here, not all; method: immunoSEQ multiplex PCR. The repertoire holds 47,000 or so clones, with over 85% as singletons. Germline values: CDR1 LNHDA, CDR2 SQIVND (reference sequence). The V and J ends lost 6 bases and 0 bases respectively, with 15 bases between them. This CDR3 has 17 amino acids. The rearrangement links TRBV19 to TRBJ2-6; D is ambiguous. The TCR comes from a female donor with multiple sclerosis, enrolled in a pregnancy study. The input for sequencing was peripheral blood, taken in the first trimester of pregnancy. The CDR3 nucleotides read TGTGCCAGTAGCCCAACAAAGTTCGCCTCTGGGGCCAACGTCCTGACTTTC. It encodes CASSPTKFASGANVLTF.